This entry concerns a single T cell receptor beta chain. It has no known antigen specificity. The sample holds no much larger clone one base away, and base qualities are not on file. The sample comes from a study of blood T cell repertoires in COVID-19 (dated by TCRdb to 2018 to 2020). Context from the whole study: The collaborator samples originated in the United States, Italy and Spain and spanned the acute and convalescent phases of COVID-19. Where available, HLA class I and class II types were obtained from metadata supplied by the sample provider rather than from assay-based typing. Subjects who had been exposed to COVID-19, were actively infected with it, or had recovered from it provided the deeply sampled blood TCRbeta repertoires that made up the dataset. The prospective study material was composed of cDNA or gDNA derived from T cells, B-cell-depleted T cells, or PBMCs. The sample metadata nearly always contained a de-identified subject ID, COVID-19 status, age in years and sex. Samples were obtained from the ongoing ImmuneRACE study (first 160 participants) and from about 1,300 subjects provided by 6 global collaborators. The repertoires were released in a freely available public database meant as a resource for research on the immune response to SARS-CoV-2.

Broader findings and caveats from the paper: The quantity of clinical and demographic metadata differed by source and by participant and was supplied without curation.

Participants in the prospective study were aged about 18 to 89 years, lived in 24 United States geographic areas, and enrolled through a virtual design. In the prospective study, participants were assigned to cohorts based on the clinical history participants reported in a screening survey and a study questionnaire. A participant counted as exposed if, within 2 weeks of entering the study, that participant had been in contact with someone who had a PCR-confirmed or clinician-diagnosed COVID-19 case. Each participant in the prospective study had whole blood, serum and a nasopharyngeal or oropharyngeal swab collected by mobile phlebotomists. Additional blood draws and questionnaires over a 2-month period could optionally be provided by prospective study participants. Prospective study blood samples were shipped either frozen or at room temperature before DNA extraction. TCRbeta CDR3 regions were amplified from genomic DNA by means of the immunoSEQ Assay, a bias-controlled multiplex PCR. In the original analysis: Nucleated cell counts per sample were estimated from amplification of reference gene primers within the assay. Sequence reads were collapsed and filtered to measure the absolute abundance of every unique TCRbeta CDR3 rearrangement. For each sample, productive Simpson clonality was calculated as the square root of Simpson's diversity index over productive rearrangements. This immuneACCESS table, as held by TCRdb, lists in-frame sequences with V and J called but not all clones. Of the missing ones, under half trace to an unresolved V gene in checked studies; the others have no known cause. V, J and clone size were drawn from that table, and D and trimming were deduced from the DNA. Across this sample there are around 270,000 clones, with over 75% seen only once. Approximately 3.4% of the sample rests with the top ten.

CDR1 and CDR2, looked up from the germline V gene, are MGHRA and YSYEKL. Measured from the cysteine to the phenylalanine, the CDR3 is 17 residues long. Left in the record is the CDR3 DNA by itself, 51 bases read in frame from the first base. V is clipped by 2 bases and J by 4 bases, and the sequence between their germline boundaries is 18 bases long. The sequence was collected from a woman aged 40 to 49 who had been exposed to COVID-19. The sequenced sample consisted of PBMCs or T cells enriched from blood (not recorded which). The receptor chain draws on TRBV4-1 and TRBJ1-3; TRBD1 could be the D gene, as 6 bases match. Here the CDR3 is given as CASSQPWPDRRGNTIYF. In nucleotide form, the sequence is TGCGCCAGCAGCCAACCCTGGCCCGACAGGAGAGGAAACACCATATATTTT.